This entry describes one T cell receptor (beta chain). Its target is unknown. This sample was included in a study of cytomegalovirus exposure and HLA in healthy donors. The CDR3 covers 16 residues. The germline CDR1 and CDR2 sequences are SGDLS and YYNGEE. The V end was cut by 0 bases, the J end by 7 bases, with 17 bases between. The PCR ran on 60 Vbeta and 13 Jbeta primers. Libraries were prepared by immunoSEQ multiplex PCR; TCRdb keeps only in-frame clonotypes and omits some of them. Of approximately 280,000 clones in the sample, around 90% are singletons; the top ten hold approximately 2.4%. Study-level findings and limits: An analysis was carried out at a later point. It showed that HLA-associated TCR beta chains were more clonally expanded than equally common non-associated chains. HLA-A and HLA-B allele assignments for most subjects were reportedly predicted accurately using TCR beta sequences.

This receptor was obtained from a woman between 18 and 30 years old in good health and CMV-seronegative. The specimen sequenced was PBMCs. This chain links TRBV9 with TRBJ1-5; D possibly corresponds to TRBD1 (5 bases). The CDR3 bases are TGTGCCAGCAGCGTAGTGGGACTCTCGAGGAGCCAGCCCCAGCATTTT. Translating gives CASSVVGLSRSQPQHF.